This T cell receptor (beta chain) comes out of a study of cytomegalovirus exposure and HLA in healthy donors. Study summary: Genotyping showed 75% to 90% of over 350 donors falling in the Caucasian-associated ancestry cluster. General study findings and limits: In an earlier analysis, most TCR beta V segments were productive about 87% or about 30% of the time. Reports described diagnosis of cytomegalovirus status by the classifier as highly specific and sensitive.

Vbeta (60) and Jbeta (13) primers were used in the PCR. Measured with immunoSEQ multiplex PCR; TCRdb has only the in-frame clones, and not every one. The sample has over 100,000 clones; the top ten hold 1.6%. V dropped 6 bases and J dropped 2 bases, with 8 bases sitting between them. The length of the CDR3 is 12 residues. Per the germline V gene, CDR1 is SNHLY and CDR2 is FYNNEI. On this clone: Its cognate antigen is unknown.

Sequenced sample: PBMCs. This rearrangement joins TRBV2 to TRBJ2-7, with a possible D match to TRBD1 (6 bases). The clonotype comes from a middle-aged woman in good health and CMV-seropositive. CDR3 bases: TGTGCCAGCAGGGGGGCGGCCTACGAGCAGTACTTC. It encodes CASRGAAYEQYF.